The 2 T cell receptor beta chains listed next were all sequenced from one sample in a study of blood T cells in healthy people across ages. Using a J-beta primer mix together with a sample-barcoded 5' primer, a second PCR was run for about 6 to 11 cycles. One entry per CDR3 protein, called by TCRdb with MiXCR from the 5' RACE reads. Altogether around 620,000 distinct CDR3 sequences are present, roughly a quarter being singletons, with the ten largest covering approximately 17%. The sample consisted of blood. The receptors shown here come from a woman in her 70s in good health.

This clonotype was detected many times. This chain joins TRBV10-3 and TRBJ2-7, with D unclear. CDR3 length: 12 amino acids. The germline V gene encodes CDR1 ENHRY and CDR2 SYGVKD. Trimming shortened V by 11 bases and J by 5 bases, and 16 bases separated the two germline ends. CDR3 amino acids: CAFAPNQNEQYF. DNA of the CDR3: TGTGCCTTCGCCCCAAATCAGAACGAGCAGTACTTC.

The V gene is TRBV10-3, the J gene TRBJ1-3; D ambiguous. The V gene's germline CDR1 is ENHRY and CDR2 SYGVKD. The V end lost 2 bases, the J end lost 0 bases, and 8 bases lay between the germline ends. This CDR3 comprises 15 residues. The CDR3 coding sequence is TGTGCCATCAGTGAGGGACGGAACTCTGGAAACACCATATATTTT. It specifies CAISEGRNSGNTIYF.